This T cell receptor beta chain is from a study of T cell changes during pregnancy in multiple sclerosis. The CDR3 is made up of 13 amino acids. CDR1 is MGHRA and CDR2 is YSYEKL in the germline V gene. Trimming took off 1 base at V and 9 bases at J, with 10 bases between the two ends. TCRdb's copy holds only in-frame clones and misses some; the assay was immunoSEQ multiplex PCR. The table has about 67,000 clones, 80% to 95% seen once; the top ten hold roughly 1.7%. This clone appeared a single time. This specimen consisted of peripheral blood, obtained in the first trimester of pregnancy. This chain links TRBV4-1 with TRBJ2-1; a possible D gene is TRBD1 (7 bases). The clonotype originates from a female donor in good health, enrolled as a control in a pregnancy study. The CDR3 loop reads CASSQVQGGEQFF. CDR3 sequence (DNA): TGCGCCAGCAGCCAAGTCCAGGGGGGTGAGCAGTTCTTC.